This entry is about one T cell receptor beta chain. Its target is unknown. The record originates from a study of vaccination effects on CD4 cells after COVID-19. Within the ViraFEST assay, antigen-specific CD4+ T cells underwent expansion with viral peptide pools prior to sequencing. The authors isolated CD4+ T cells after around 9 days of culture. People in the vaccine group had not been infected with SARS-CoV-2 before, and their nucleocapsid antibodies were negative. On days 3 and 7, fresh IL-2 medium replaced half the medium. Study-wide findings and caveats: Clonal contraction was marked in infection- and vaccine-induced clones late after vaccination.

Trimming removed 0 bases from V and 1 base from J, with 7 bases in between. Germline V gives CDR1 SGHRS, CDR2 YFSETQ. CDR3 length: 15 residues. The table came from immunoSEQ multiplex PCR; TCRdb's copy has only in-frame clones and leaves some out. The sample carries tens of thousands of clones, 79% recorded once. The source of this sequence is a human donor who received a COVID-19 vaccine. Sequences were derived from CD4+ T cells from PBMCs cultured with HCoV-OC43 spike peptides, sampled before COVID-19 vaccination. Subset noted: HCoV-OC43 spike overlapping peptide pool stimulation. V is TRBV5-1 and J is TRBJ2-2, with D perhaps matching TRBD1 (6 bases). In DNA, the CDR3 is TGCGCCAGCAGCTTGGGACAGGTGAACACCGGGGAGCTGTTTTTT. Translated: CASSLGQVNTGELFF.